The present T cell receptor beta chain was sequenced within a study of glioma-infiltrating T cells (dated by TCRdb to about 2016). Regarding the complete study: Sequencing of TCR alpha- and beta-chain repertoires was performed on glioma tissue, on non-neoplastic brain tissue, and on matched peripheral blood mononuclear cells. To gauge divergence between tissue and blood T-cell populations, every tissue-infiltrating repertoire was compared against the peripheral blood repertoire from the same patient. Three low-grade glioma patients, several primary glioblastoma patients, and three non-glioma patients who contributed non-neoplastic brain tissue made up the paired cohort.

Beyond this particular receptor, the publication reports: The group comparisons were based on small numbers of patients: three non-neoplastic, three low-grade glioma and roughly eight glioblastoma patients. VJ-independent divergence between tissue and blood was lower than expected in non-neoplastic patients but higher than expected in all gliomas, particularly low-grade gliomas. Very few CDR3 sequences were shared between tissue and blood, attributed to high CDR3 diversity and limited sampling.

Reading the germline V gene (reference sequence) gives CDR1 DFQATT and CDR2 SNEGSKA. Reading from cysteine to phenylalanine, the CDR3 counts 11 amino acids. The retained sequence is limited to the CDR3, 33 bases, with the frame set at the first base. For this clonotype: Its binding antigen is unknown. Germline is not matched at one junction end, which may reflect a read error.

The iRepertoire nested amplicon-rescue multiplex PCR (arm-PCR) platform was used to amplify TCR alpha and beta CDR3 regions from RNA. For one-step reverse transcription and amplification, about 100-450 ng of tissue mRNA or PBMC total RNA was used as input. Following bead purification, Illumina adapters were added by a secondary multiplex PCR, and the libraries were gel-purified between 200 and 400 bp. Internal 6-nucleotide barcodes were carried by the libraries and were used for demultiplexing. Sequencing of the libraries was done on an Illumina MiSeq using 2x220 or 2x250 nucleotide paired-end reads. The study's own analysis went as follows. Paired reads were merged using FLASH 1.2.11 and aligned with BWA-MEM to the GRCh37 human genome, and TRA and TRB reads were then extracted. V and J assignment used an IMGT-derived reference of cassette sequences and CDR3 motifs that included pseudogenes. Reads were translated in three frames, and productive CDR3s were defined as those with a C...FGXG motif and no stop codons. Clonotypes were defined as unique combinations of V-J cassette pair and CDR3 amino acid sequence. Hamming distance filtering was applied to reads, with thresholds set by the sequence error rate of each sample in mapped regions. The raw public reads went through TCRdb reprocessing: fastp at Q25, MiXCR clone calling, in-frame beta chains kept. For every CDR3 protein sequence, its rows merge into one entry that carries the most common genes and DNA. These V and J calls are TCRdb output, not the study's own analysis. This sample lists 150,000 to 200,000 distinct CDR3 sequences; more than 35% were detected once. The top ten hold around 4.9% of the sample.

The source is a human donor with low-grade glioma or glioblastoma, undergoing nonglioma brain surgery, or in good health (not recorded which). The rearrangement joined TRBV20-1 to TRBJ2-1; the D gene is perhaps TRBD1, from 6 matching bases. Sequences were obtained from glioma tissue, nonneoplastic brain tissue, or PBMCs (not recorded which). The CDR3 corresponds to CSPRQDNEQFF. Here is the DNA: TGCAGTCCTAGACAGGACAATGAGCAGTTCTTC.